This T cell receptor (beta chain) was found in a study of beta chain features in type 1 diabetes. General study results and limits: Patients and controls would share equally any PCR tilt toward shorter templates.

The CDR3 has 17 residues. V gave up 1 base and J gave up 5 bases; unmatched junction bases: 8. Germline-derived CDR1 and CDR2 are MGHRA and YSYEKL. Each sorted fraction was over 95% pure. Sequenced material consisted of expressed TCRB transcripts (all of the isolated RNA was reverse transcribed). About 3.57 million reads were obtained on average from naive, central memory and regulatory T cell samples. This table comes from immunoSEQ multiplex PCR, and its TCRdb copy is limited to in-frame clones, with some not included. The data contain 350,000 or so clones, roughly a fifth of them singletons. As to this clone: Its antigen is unidentified.

Source material: naive CD4+ T cells from blood. V usage is TRBV4-1 and J usage is TRBJ2-3; the match to TRBD2 covers 11 bases. The receptor's source is a woman between 18 and 29 years old in good health. CDR3 DNA sequence: TGCGCCAGCAGCCAAGGGGTAGCGGGAGGGTTCGGAGATACGCAGTATTTT. Protein: CASSQGVAGGFGDTQYF.